Below, 28 T cell receptor beta chains from the same sample are listed, as sequenced in a study of blood T cells in healthy people across ages. Combining a sample-barcoded 5' primer with a J-beta primer mix, a second PCR ran for roughly 7 to 12 cycles. TCRdb called the 5' RACE reads again in MiXCR, with one record for every CDR3 protein. The sample consists of about 580,000 distinct CDR3 sequences, under 55% of them appearing once. Specimen: blood. The receptors come from a man older than 75 in good health.

The chain is built from TRBV20-1 and TRBJ2-3; TRBD1 is a possible D gene (5 bases). With 4 bases removed from V and 6 bases from J, the gap between germline ends came to 14 bases. The CDR3 loop spans 13 amino acids. The germline V gene has CDR1 DFQATT and CDR2 SNEGSKA (reference sequence). The CDR3 loop is CSAIRRGGDTQYF. The CDR3 DNA is TGCAGTGCTATCAGAAGGGGTGGGGATACGCAGTATTTT.

V is TRBV2 and J is TRBJ2-6; D unclear. This CDR3 region has 13 residues. Trimming cost V 7 bases and J 0 bases, with 4 bases left between them. Germline V CDR1 and CDR2: SNHLY, FYNNEI. CDR3 DNA sequence: TGTGCCAGCACAGTCTCTGGGGCCAACGTCCTGACTTTC. Protein product: CASTVSGANVLTF.

The V call is TRBV9, the J call TRBJ2-7; tentative D call: TRBD1 (6 bases). Germline lookup yields CDR1 SGDLS and CDR2 YYNGEE. This CDR3 comprises 15 residues. V shed 4 bases and J shed 3 bases, with 17 bases lying between them. The CDR3 reads CASSPGQQINYEQYF. CDR3 sequence (DNA): TGTGCCAGCAGCCCCGGACAGCAGATAAACTACGAGCAGTACTTC.

This clonotype showed up just a few times. The gene calls are TRBV7-2 and TRBJ2-3, with 9 bases fitting TRBD2. The CDR3 runs 16 residues. The J segment lost 2 bases and the V segment lost 5 bases, leaving 8 bases of the junction unmatched. Germline CDR1 and CDR2: SGHTA and FQGNSA. This CDR3 reads CASSPWTSEFTDTQYF. DNA for the CDR3: TGTGCCAGCAGCCCCTGGACTAGCGAGTTCACAGATACGCAGTATTTT.

Only a few counts were recorded for this clonotype. This sequence joins TRBV24-1 and TRBJ2-6, with a weak D call TRBD1 (6 bases). CDR1 and CDR2 (germline): KGHDR, SFDVKD. The ends were cut back, 8 bases at V and 0 bases at J, with 19 bases in the middle. This CDR3 is built from 18 residues. The CDR3 DNA reads as TGTGCCACCACTCCAACTTCGGGGACACGCTCTGGGGCCAACGTCCTGACTTTC. Translated, it gives CATTPTSGTRSGANVLTF.

The V call is TRBV5-1, the J call TRBJ2-7, with 7 bases aligning to TRBD2. The CDR3 runs 15 residues. Germline trimming cut 0 bases from V and 1 base from J; bases unmatched to any gene: 4. Looked up from germline, CDR1 is SGHRS and CDR2 is YFSETQ. The CDR3 here is CASSLGPRESYEQYF. As DNA, the CDR3 is TGCGCCAGCAGCTTGGGGCCGCGGGAGTCCTACGAGCAGTACTTC.

The rearrangement joins TRBV10-3 to TRBJ1-2; no clear D. Germline V CDR1 and CDR2: ENHRY, SYGVKD. Trimming removed 0 bases from V and 1 base from J, with 6 bases in between. CDR3 size: 14 residues. This CDR3 reads CAISESVLNYGYTF. DNA for the CDR3: TGTGCCATCAGTGAGTCCGTCCTTAACTATGGCTACACCTTC.

This chain connects TRBV2 to TRBJ1-4; TRBD1 aligns across 7 bases. The CDR3 length is 14 residues. Per germline, CDR1 SNHLY and CDR2 FYNNEI. Unmatched junction bases numbered 7, after V lost 4 bases and J lost 8 bases. CDR3 nucleotide sequence: TGTGCCAGCAGTGGAGGGGGCGCGGGAGAAAAACTGTTTTTT. This sequence encodes CASSGGGAGEKLFF.

The rearrangement uses TRBV7-2 and TRBJ2-3; 8 positions match TRBD2. Germline lookup yields CDR1 SGHTA and CDR2 FQGNSA. The junction had 18 bases not matched to a gene; V was cut back by 1 base and J by 6 bases. This CDR3 has 19 residues. The CDR3 protein is CASSLGGPTSGTLGDTQYF. The CDR3 DNA reads as TGTGCCAGCAGCTTAGGGGGACCTACTAGCGGAACCTTGGGGGATACGCAGTATTTT.

This clonotype was found a few times. The rearrangement uses TRBV2 and TRBJ2-7; the D is unclear. From germline, CDR1 is SNHLY and CDR2 FYNNEI. Trimming removed 4 bases from V and 5 bases from J, with 12 bases in between. This CDR3 is 13 amino acids long. CDR3 loop: CASSGRQDNEQYF. The CDR3 DNA follows: TGTGCCAGCAGTGGCAGACAAGACAACGAGCAGTACTTC.

This clonotype was counted between two and nine times. The rearrangement joins TRBV20-1 to TRBJ1-1; 9 nucleotides line up with TRBD1. Losses at the gene ends were 6 bases for V and 4 bases for J; bases not matched to a gene: 3. The CDR3 has 12 residues. The V gene's germline CDR1 is DFQATT and CDR2 SNEGSKA (reference sequence). For the CDR3, the DNA is TGCAGTGCCAGGACAGGGGTCACTGAAGCTTTCTTT. Its translation is CSARTGVTEAFF.

This clonotype was counted between two and nine times. This may be a read error, as it is one base from a much larger clone. V gene TRBV6-6 combines with J gene TRBJ2-5, with TRBD2 identical over 13 bases. CDR3 length equals 15 residues. V was clipped by 5 bases and J by 11 bases; unmatched bases: 11. Germline V lookup: CDR1 MNHNY, CDR2 SVGAGI (reference sequence). The CDR3 reads CASSHPGLAGTEQYF. The CDR3 DNA follows: TGTGCCAGCAGTCACCCGGGACTAGCGGGGACTGAGCAGTACTTC.

This clonotype was found many times. The J gene is TRBJ1-4, the V gene TRBV6-6; D ambiguous. The CDR3 runs to 14 residues. Germline V lookup: CDR1 MNHNY, CDR2 SVGAGI (reference sequence). V lost 0 bases and J lost 5, with 7 bases in between. CDR3 protein: CASSYSYSNEKLFF. The CDR3 DNA sequence: TGTGCCAGCAGTTACTCGTATTCCAATGAAAAACTGTTTTTT.

The sample holds many counts of this clonotype. CDR3 loop: CASSYSKGEGLRPQHF. The CDR3 DNA follows: TGTGCCAGCAGTTACTCGAAGGGGGAGGGACTTCGGCCCCAGCATTTT. The rearrangement joins TRBV6-6 to TRBJ1-5; perhaps TRBD1 as D (6 bases). This CDR3 region has 16 residues. With 0 bases removed from V and 9 bases from J, the gap between germline ends came to 18 bases. Germline lookup yields CDR1 MNHNY and CDR2 SVGAGI (reference sequence).

This chain links TRBV20-1 with TRBJ2-5; D not certain. The J call is uncertain, as TRBJ2-7 better fits the DNA end. Per germline, CDR1 DFQATT and CDR2 SNEGSKA (reference sequence). This CDR3 has 12 residues. The CDR3 spells CSASLINYEQYF. The CDR3 DNA reads as TGCAGTGCTAGTTTAATCAACTACGAGCAGTACTTC.

The chain recombines TRBV6-5 with TRBJ2-5; 15 bases are a match to TRBD2. CDR1 is MNHEY and CDR2 is SVGAGI in the germline V gene. This CDR3 has 18 amino acids. Unmatched junction bases numbered 15, after V lost 0 bases and J lost 13 bases. CDR3 amino acids: CASSYSKVGTSGRSERYF. The CDR3 DNA follows: TGTGCCAGCAGTTACTCGAAAGTTGGGACTAGCGGGAGGAGCGAGCGGTACTTC.

V gene TRBV6-1 combines with J gene TRBJ1-1, with 8 bases that match TRBD1. Germline CDR1 and CDR2: MNHNS and SASEGT. Trimming at V came to 8 bases and at J to 6 bases, leaving 14 bases not matched to a gene. The CDR3 is made up of 15 amino acids. The CDR3 here is CASQGRGPRAAEAFF. The CDR3 DNA follows: TGTGCCAGCCAGGGCAGGGGGCCCCGGGCCGCTGAAGCTTTCTTT.

The J gene is TRBJ2-3, the V gene TRBV10-3, with a possible D match to TRBD2 (5 bases). Trimming pared 11 bases from V and 1 base from J, leaving 7 bases between. This CDR3 has 11 amino acids. Germline V gene data show CDR1 as ENHRY and CDR2 as SYGVKD. CDR3: CAAGGTDTQYF. The CDR3 bases are TGTGCCGCCGGGGGCACAGATACGCAGTATTTT.

The V gene is TRBV7-2, the J gene TRBJ2-3; 10 nucleotides agree with TRBD2. Germline CDR1 reads SGHTA; CDR2 reads FQGNSA. V was clipped by 0 bases and J by 6 bases; unmatched bases: 3. The CDR3 sequence is 15 residues long. For the CDR3, the DNA is TGTGCCAGCAGCTTAGCGGGACTAGCGACTGATACGCAGTATTTT. The encoded protein is CASSLAGLATDTQYF.

The chain uses TRBV5-1 and TRBJ2-3, with a tentative D call TRBD1 (5 bases). The CDR3 loop spans 17 amino acids. V lost 0 bases and J lost 0, with 14 bases in between. CDR1 and CDR2 from the germline V gene are SGHRS and YFSETQ. Written as DNA, the CDR3 is TGCGCCAGCAGCTTGGCCCGACAGTCCCCTAGCACAGATACGCAGTATTTT. Encoded protein: CASSLARQSPSTDTQYF.

The chain couples TRBV12-3 or TRBV12-4 to TRBJ1-5; TRBD1 aligns across 9 bases. V trimming: 6 bases; J trimming: 6 bases; junction bases outside the gene matches: 9. The length of the CDR3 is 15 residues. CDR3 nucleotides: TGTGCCAGCAGCCGCGGGACAGGGATTAGTCAGCCCCAGCATTTT. It yields the protein CASSRGTGISQPQHF.

This clonotype was counted between two and nine times. This chain connects TRBV28 to TRBJ2-1; D ambiguous. CDR3 size: 14 residues. Trimming shortened V by 5 bases and J by 4 bases, and 12 bases separated the two germline ends. Germline-derived CDR1 and CDR2 are MDHEN and SYDVKM. The CDR3 loop reads CASSLDQAYNEQFF. The CDR3 nucleotides are TGTGCCAGCAGTCTTGACCAGGCGTACAATGAGCAGTTCTTC.

This clonotype was counted between two and nine times. This sequence joins TRBV20-1 and TRBJ1-2; a weak D match, TRBD1 (5 bases). This CDR3 contains 13 residues. Germline CDR1 DFQATT, CDR2 SNEGSKA (reference sequence). The V gene lost 1 base and the J gene lost 4 bases, with 10 bases spanning the gap. CDR3 in DNA: TGCAGTGCTAGAGTGGGGCAGTCCTATGGCTACACCTTC. It specifies CSARVGQSYGYTF.

The V and J genes are TRBV20-1 and TRBJ2-5; the D is unclear. Between the trimmed V and J ends, which lost 1 base and 3 bases, there was a span of 9 bases. There are 13 residues in the CDR3. Germline V lookup: CDR1 DFQATT, CDR2 SNEGSKA (reference sequence). The CDR3 spells CSARVGSKETQYF. As DNA, the CDR3 is TGCAGTGCTAGAGTAGGCAGTAAAGAGACCCAGTACTTC.

This clonotype was seen only a few times. This chain uses TRBV5-1 with TRBJ2-3; 7 nucleotides agree with TRBD1. The ends lost 4 bases at V and 1 base at J; junction bases unmatched: 6. Germline CDR1 reads SGHRS; CDR2 reads YFSETQ. The CDR3 has 15 residues. CDR3 protein: CASSGQDRGTDTQYF. Written as DNA, the CDR3 is TGCGCCAGCAGCGGACAGGATCGCGGCACAGATACGCAGTATTTT. Drawing the rest from reference TRBV5-1 and TRBJ2-3, the complete variable domain is KAGVTQTPRYLIKTRGQQVTLSCSPISGHRSVSWYQQTPGQGLQFLFEYFSETQRNKGNFPGRFSGRQFSNSRSEMNVSTLELGDSALYLCASSGQDRGTDTQYFGPGTRLTVL.

The chain combines TRBV6-2 or TRBV6-3 with TRBJ2-1; D uncertain. The ends were cut back, 4 bases at V and 2 bases at J, with 9 bases in the middle. The length of the CDR3 is 14 residues. Germline V gene lookup returns CDR1 MNHEY and CDR2 SVGEGT. CDR3 sequence: CASSFDPTYNEQFF. CDR3 coding DNA: TGTGCCAGCAGTTTTGATCCCACCTACAATGAGCAGTTCTTC.

This clonotype was observed once. The V gene is TRBV28, the J gene TRBJ1-5; unclear D gene. Germline V gene lookup returns CDR1 MDHEN and CDR2 SYDVKM. The CDR3 has 14 amino acids. Trimming pared 6 bases from V and 10 bases from J, leaving 19 bases between. Written as DNA, the CDR3 is TGTGCCAGCAGCCCCAGAGTTGGCAGGCATCCCCAGCATTTT. Translating it yields CASSPRVGRHPQHF.

In nucleotides, the CDR3 is TGTGCCAGCAGGAAGACAGGGAGGCCCCTCTACGAGCAGTACTTC. Residues: CASRKTGRPLYEQYF. The genes are TRBV7-9 and TRBJ2-7; perhaps TRBD1 as D (7 bases). V was pared by 6 bases and J by 3 bases, with 18 bases between. The CDR3 consists of 15 residues. Germline V CDR1 and CDR2: SEHNR, FQNEAQ (reference sequence).